These T cell receptor beta chains were read from a single sample in a study of T-cell memory formation after mild COVID-19. In TCRdb, the 5' RACE reads were re-called with MiXCR into one record per CDR3 protein. The table records more than 300,000 distinct CDR3 sequences, around 15% of them present only once. Sequencing input: PBMCs or a T cell subset sorted from them (not recorded which). These receptors all stem from a man in his late teens or twenties who had mild COVID-19 (a few samples of this study predate the infection). Cell type and time point are not known. The CDR3 runs from the conserved cysteine through the conserved F or W. The size of a clone is reported for some rows only, either as once, few or many, or as a class for expanded clones.

v_call	j_call	clone_size	cdr3_aa
TRBV4-3	TRBJ2-1	few	CASSQTRQEQFF
TRBV28	TRBJ2-4	few	CASSFAGGNIQYF
TRBV18	TRBJ2-7	NA	CASSPRGPSATYEQYF
TRBV27	TRBJ1-1	many	CASSSGGTGNTEAFF
TRBV9	TRBJ2-3	NA	CASGPGAGITDTQYF
TRBV12-3/TRBV12-4	TRBJ2-1	NA	CASTLPGGNLYNEQFF
TRBV7-2	TRBJ2-1	few	CASSPWTSGGGEQFF
TRBV27	TRBJ2-1	NA	CASSFLGPGRSYNEQFF
TRBV15	TRBJ2-5	many	CATSFDGTPGVGVNF
TRBV12-3/TRBV12-4	TRBJ1-6	NA	CASSFAQTDSPLHF
TRBV6-2/TRBV6-3	TRBJ2-1	few	CASSYGGRGEFF
TRBV5-1	TRBJ1-2	few	CASSPTGQAGYTF
TRBV6-2/TRBV6-3	TRBJ2-4	few	CASRGLGLANIQYF
TRBV5-1	TRBJ2-1	few	CASSPSRDSFSSYNEQFF
TRBV13	TRBJ1-2	NA	CASSHKGTGGLEGYTF
TRBV4-1	TRBJ2-5	NA	CASSQAGETQYF
TRBV11-2	TRBJ1-1	few	CASSLGGSPQIEAFF
TRBV28	TRBJ1-5	NA	CASSRKGVLEPQHF
TRBV5-4	TRBJ1-2	many	CASSFTGSYGYTF
TRBV12-3/TRBV12-4	TRBJ2-5	NA	CASTPQKGGVRETQYF
TRBV3-1	TRBJ2-7	few	CASSPQGSHEQYF
TRBV3-2	TRBJ2-1	NA	CASSQDGRGFYNEQFF
TRBV19	TRBJ1-5	many	CASSDGVRQPQHF
TRBV6-5	TRBJ1-6	few	CASSYSAGTGDNSPLHF
TRBV5-1	TRBJ2-3	few	CASSLADSTDTQYF
TRBV3-1	TRBJ2-1	NA	CASSQDRKTGWNEQFF
TRBV3-1	TRBJ1-2	few	CASSRRGDGYTF
TRBV10-3	TRBJ2-2	NA	CAIRVGLTINTGELFF
TRBV11-2	TRBJ2-5	NA	CASSSRTQRGDKETQYF
TRBV4-1	TRBJ1-1	NA	CASSPYLTGNTEAFF
TRBV27	TRBJ2-1	NA	CASRTSGVGNEQFF
TRBV15	TRBJ2-3	few	CATSRDRGLDTQYF
TRBV7-9	TRBJ2-7	few	CASSLGGTVEQYF
TRBV20-1	TRBJ2-3	NA	CSAPTQSTDTQYF
TRBV10-2	TRBJ2-7	NA	CASSESGRGRYEQYF
TRBV6-6	TRBJ2-5	NA	CASSYTAAGEETQYF
TRBV4-1	TRBJ2-4	NA	CASSHDGGGTSKNIQYF
TRBV7-2	TRBJ1-1	NA	CASSWSRRDTEAFF
TRBV24-1	TRBJ1-6	few	CATTEQVDNSPLHF
TRBV18	TRBJ1-1	few	CASSLNQGEDAEAFF
TRBV7-9	TRBJ2-1	NA	CASSSTRQGAYNEQFF
TRBV24-1	TRBJ2-3	NA	CATSDAGTSEDTQYF
TRBV2	TRBJ2-3	NA	CASSEALRSTDTQYF
TRBV7-6	TRBJ2-5	few	CASSWRPGPQETQYF
TRBV2	TRBJ2-7	NA	CASSVRRSEQYF
TRBV6-2/TRBV6-3	TRBJ1-5	few	CASSNRGTPQHF
TRBV2	TRBJ2-3	NA	CAITPQGITDTQYF
TRBV5-6	TRBJ1-1	NA	CASNTGVTEAFF
TRBV12-3/TRBV12-4	TRBJ1-2	NA	CASSWSGTVYGYTF